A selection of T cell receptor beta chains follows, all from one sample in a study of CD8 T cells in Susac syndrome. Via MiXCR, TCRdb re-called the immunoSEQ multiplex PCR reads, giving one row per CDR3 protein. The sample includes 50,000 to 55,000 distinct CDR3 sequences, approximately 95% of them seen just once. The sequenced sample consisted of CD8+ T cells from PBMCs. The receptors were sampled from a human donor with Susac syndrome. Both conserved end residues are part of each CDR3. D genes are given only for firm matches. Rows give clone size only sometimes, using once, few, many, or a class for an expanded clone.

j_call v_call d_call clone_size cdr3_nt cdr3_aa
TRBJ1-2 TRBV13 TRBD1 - TGTGCCAGCAGCGAGAGGACAGGCCCTAACTATGGCTACACCTTC CASSERTGPNYGYTF
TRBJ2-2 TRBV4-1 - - TGCGCCAGCAGCGACCTGTCCGGGGAGCTGTTTTTT CASSDLSGELFF
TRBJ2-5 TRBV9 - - TGTGCCAGCAGCCCCCCAGGGGAAGAGACCCAGTACTTC CASSPPGEETQYF
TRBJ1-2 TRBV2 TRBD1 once TGTGCCAGCCTCAGGGGGACTGGAGGCTACACCTTC CASLRGTGGYTF
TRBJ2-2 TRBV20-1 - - TGCAGTGCCCGGCTTCGCCCCACCGGGGAGCTGTTTTTT CSARLRPTGELFF
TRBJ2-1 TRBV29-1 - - TGCAGCCATACGAGCAGAGAATGGCAGTTCTTC CSHTSREWQFF
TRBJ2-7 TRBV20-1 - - TGCAGTGCTAGAGTTCAGAGCTCCTACGAGCAGTACTTC CSARVQSSYEQYF
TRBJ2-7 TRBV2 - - TGTGCCAGCAGGGGGATCCCCTACGAGCAGTACTTC CASRGIPYEQYF
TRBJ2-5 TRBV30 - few TGTGCCTGGTCGGGAGACCAAGAGACCCAGTACTTC CAWSGDQETQYF
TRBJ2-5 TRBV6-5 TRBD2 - TGTGCCAGCAGTTATTTTACTAGCGGGGGGGAGGAGACCCAGTACTTC CASSYFTSGGEETQYF
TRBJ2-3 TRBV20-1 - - TGCAGTGCCCGGGACTGGGCTTCCACCTATACCACAGATACGCAGTATTTT CSARDWASTYTTDTQYF
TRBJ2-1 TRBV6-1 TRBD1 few TGTGCCAGCAGCCCCGGGACAGGGTACAATGAGCAGTTCTTC CASSPGTGYNEQFF
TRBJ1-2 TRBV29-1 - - TGCAGCGTTGAAGTGGCGGGACAAGGTGGCTACACCTTC CSVEVAGQGGYTF
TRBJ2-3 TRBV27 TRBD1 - TGTGCCAGCAGCCCTCTTCTAGGGGGCCTGACAGATACGCAGTATTTT CASSPLLGGLTDTQYF
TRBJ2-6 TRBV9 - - TGTGCCAGCAGCGTAGAGGAGTTTGTCGCTGGGGCCAACGTCCTGACTTTC CASSVEEFVAGANVLTF
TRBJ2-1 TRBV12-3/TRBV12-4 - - TGTGCCAGCAGCATAAGATGGAGGGCCGCTGAGCAGTTCTTC CASSIRWRAAEQFF
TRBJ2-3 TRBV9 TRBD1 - TGTGCCAGCAGCGTCGCCCCCTTACAGGGGAAATTCAGAAACACAGATACGCAGTATTTT CASSVAPLQGKFRNTDTQYF
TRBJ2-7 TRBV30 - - TGTGCCTGGAGTGTAAACTGGGGACGGAGACTCTACGAGCAGTACTTC CAWSVNWGRRLYEQYF
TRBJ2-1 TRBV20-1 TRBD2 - TGCAGTGCTAGAGAACTGACTAGCCTGTACAATGAGCAGTTCTTC CSARELTSLYNEQFF
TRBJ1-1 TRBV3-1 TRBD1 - TGTGCCAGCAGCCATTACCCAGGGGGACATCGGGCTGAAGCTTTCTTT CASSHYPGGHRAEAFF
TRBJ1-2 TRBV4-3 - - TGCGCCAGCAGCCAAGATGGGACCCCGCGAGATGGCTACACCTTC CASSQDGTPRDGYTF
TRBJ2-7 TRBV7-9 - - TGTGCCAGCAGCCCAGACGGGGGGCAGCGTTACGAGCAGTACTTC CASSPDGGQRYEQYF